This record concerns one T cell receptor beta chain sequence. Its antigen is undetermined. This sample stems from a study of cytomegalovirus exposure and HLA in healthy donors. Study background: Falling in the Caucasian-associated ancestry cluster were less than 85% of about 400 genotyped donors.

The PCR employed 60 Vbeta primers together with 13 Jbeta primers. Assay used: immunoSEQ multiplex PCR; TCRdb lists only in-frame clones, some missing. The table has roughly 220,000 clones, under 85% seen once. Study-level points and caveats: Later, an analysis found that common viral pathogens appeared to be linked with several of the most significant clusters.

Per the germline V gene, CDR1 is SGHRS and CDR2 is YFSETQ. Unmatched junction bases numbered 5, after V lost 4 bases and J lost 3 bases. The CDR3 is 14 amino acids. This sequence joins TRBV5-1 and TRBJ2-7; 9 bases line up with TRBD1. Sequences were obtained from PBMCs. This TCR derives from a man aged 45-65 years in good health and CMV-seronegative. The chain's CDR3 is CASSRTGEHYEQYF. Written as DNA, the CDR3 is TGCGCCAGCAGCCGGACAGGGGAACACTACGAGCAGTACTTC.